The next 7 T cell receptor beta chains were all read from a single sample in a study of T cell responses to AZD1222 COVID-19 vaccine (dated by TCRdb to the early 2020s). The library was generated by the immunoSEQ multiplex PCR assay. TCRdb carries this immuneACCESS record with in-frame sequences only. Its versions omit some clonotypes, under half of them owing to an unresolved V gene in the studies checked, with the rest unexplained. This sample comprises 100,000 to 150,000 clones, 70% to 90% of them detected only once. The ten largest make up more than 4% of the sample. This sample's time point label indicates: baseline before first vaccination. The sequencing here drew on peripheral blood, taken on day 0 of AZD1222 vaccination. The receptors shown here come from an adult in good health.

The V and J genes are TRBV2 and TRBJ1-1, with D perhaps matching TRBD1 (6 bases). V was pared by 6 bases and J by 4 bases, with 15 bases between. The CDR3 is made up of 14 amino acids. Germline lookup yields CDR1 SNHLY and CDR2 FYNNEI. The chain's CDR3 is CASSGDWGATEAFF. DNA for the CDR3: TGTGCCAGCAGCGGGGATTGGGGGGCCACTGAAGCTTTCTTT.

The J gene is TRBJ2-1, the V gene TRBV28; 10 bases map to TRBD2. Unmatched junction bases numbered 8, after V lost 5 bases and J lost 7 bases. The CDR3 contains 15 residues. Germline-derived CDR1 and CDR2 are MDHEN and SYDVKM. The CDR3 sequence: CASSVSSGRRNEQFF. DNA for the CDR3: TGTGCCAGCAGTGTTTCTAGCGGGAGAAGGAATGAGCAGTTCTTC.

The J gene is TRBJ2-2, the V gene TRBV30; no clear D. The CDR3 totals 14 residues. CDR1 GTSNPN and CDR2 SVGIG come from the germline V gene (reference sequence). V gave up 0 bases and J gave up 6 bases, with 11 bases separating them. CDR3 sequence: CAWSVVLKSGELFF. In DNA form, the CDR3 reads TGTGCCTGGAGTGTAGTGTTAAAGTCCGGGGAGCTGTTTTTT.

The chain has TRBV18 and TRBJ2-1, with 10 nucleotides matching TRBD2. The ends lost 4 bases at V and 5 bases at J; junction bases unmatched: 11. The V gene's germline CDR1 is KGHSH and CDR2 LQKENI. This CDR3 spans 17 amino acids. The CDR3 bases are TGTGCCAGCTCACGCACCCCCGGACTAGCGGACAACAATGAGCAGTTCTTC. Translating it yields CASSRTPGLADNNEQFF. The full variable domain, with the rest looked up from reference TRBV18 and TRBJ2-1, is NAGVMQNPRHLVRRRGQEARLRCSPMKGHSHVYWYRQLPEEGLKFMVYLQKENIIDESGMPKERFSAEFPKEGPSILRIQQVVRGDSAAYFCASSRTPGLADNNEQFFGPGTRLTVL.

The genes are TRBV7-2 and TRBJ1-2; no definite D call. The length of the CDR3 is 15 residues. Germline-derived CDR1 and CDR2 are SGHTA and FQGNSA. The CDR3 nucleotides read TGTGCAACCGGGCCTCCAACGATGATTAACTATGGCTACACCTTC. This sequence encodes CATGPPTMINYGYTF. The full variable domain, rest sourced from reference TRBV7-2 and TRBJ1-2, is GAGVSQSPSNKVTEKGKDVELRCDPISGHTALYWYRQSLGQGLEFLIYFQGNSAPDKSGLPSDRFSAERTGGSVSTLTIQRTQQEDSAVYLCATGPPTMINYGYTFGSGTRLTVV.

This sequence joins TRBV5-8 and TRBJ2-1; no clear D. This CDR3 spans 14 amino acids. The ends were cut back, 6 bases at V and 0 bases at J, with 10 bases in the middle. Per the germline V gene, CDR1 is SGHTS and CDR2 is YDEGEE. CDR3 coding DNA: TGTGCCAGCACCCCGAGGAACTCCTACAATGAGCAGTTCTTC. Translating gives CASTPRNSYNEQFF.

In its sample, this clone was seen many times. This chain joins TRBV12-3 or TRBV12-4 and TRBJ2-4; D perhaps matches TRBD1 (6 bases). CDR3 length equals 13 residues. The germline V and J ends were trimmed by 6 bases and 6 bases, with 12 bases remaining between them. The CDR3 DNA reads TGTGCCAGCAGCGAAGGACAGTCAAACATTCAGTACTTC. This codes for CASSEGQSNIQYF.